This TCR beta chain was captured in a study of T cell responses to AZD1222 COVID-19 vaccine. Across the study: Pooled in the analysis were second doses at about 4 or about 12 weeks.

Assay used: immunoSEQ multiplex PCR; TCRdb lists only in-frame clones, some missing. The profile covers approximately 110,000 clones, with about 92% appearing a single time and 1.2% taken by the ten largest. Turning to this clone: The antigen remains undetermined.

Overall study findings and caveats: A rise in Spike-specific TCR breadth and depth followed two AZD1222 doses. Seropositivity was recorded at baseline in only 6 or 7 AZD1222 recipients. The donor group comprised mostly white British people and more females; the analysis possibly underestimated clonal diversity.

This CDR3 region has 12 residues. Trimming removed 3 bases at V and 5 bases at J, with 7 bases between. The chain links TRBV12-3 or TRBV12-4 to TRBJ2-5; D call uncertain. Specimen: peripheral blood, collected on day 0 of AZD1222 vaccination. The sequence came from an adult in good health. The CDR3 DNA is TGTGCCAGCAGTTTGGTTGCTGAGACCCAGTACTTC. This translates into CASSLVAETQYF.